Sequencing of this T cell receptor (beta chain) was carried out in a study of vaccination and CD4 T cells after COVID-19. Study in general: Researchers treated cells with overlapping spike peptides taken from SARS-CoV-2, HCoV-NL63, HCoV-OC43 and HCoV-229E.

Cultured CD4+ T cell DNA was sequenced using the Oncomine TCR Beta short-read assay. TCRdb used MiXCR to reprocess the PCR reads, holding one entry per CDR3 protein. The sample yields some 20,000 distinct CDR3 sequences, 31% seen once. As to treatment: approximately 9-day PBMC culture with coronavirus spike peptide pools or control peptides (ViraFEST assay). Once peptide pools had expanded antigen-specific T cells, ViraFEST sequenced TCRs. CDR3 length: 14 amino acids. Germline CDR1 and CDR2: KGHDR and SFDVKD. V lost 6 bases and J 6 bases, leaving 13 bases between the germline ends. Notes on this clonotype: Its antigen is undetermined.

The sample taken for sequencing was cultured CD4+ T cells from blood. This chain joins TRBV24-1 and TRBJ2-2; D uncertain. The receptor comes from a human donor with COVID-19. The CDR3 loop reads CATSPPWDPGELFF. CDR3 nucleotide sequence: TGTGCCACCAGTCCCCCCTGGGATCCCGGGGAGCTGTTTTTT.